The 20 T cell receptor beta chains presented below share a single source sample, sequenced in a study of blood T cell repertoires in COVID-19. Some clones are missing from TCRdb's copy, which holds only in-frame ones; the method was immunoSEQ multiplex PCR. The profile covers 47,000 or so clones, with around 81% appearing a single time and under 25% taken by the ten largest. The sample taken for sequencing was peripheral blood. These receptor sequences come from a woman older than 75 with COVID-19, enrolled during active disease.

This clone occurred once. The chain couples TRBV6-6 to TRBJ2-1, with TRBD2 matching over 10 bases. Losses at the gene ends were 5 bases for V and 4 bases for J; bases not matched to a gene: 11. This CDR3 contains 17 residues. The germline V gene encodes CDR1 MNHNY and CDR2 SVGAGI (reference sequence). The CDR3 reads CASSPTTSGTFYNEQFF. CDR3 bases: TGTGCCAGCAGTCCAACAACTAGCGGGACTTTTTACAATGAGCAGTTCTTC.

The table lists this clone with a few counts. The chain has TRBV7-2 and TRBJ2-7; maybe TRBD2 (6 bases). This CDR3 comprises 14 residues. The germline gives CDR1 SGHTA, CDR2 FQGNSA. Trimming took off 1 base at V and 3 bases at J, with 10 bases between the two ends. Here the CDR3 DNA reads TGTGCCAGCAGCTTAGGGGGTAGCGGCTACGAGCAGTACTTC. Translated: CASSLGGSGYEQYF.

J is TRBJ1-2 and V is TRBV6-2 or TRBV6-3; 7 bases line up with TRBD1. The junction had 4 bases not matched to a gene; V was cut back by 0 bases and J by 6 bases. Germline CDR1 MNHEY, CDR2 SVGEGT. This CDR3 comprises 14 residues. The CDR3 spells CASSYSTGMHGYTF. The CDR3 nucleotides read TGTGCCAGCAGTTACTCGACAGGGATGCATGGCTACACCTTC.

This chain joins TRBV5-1 and TRBJ2-7; 12 nucleotides line up with TRBD1. Germline CDR1 and CDR2: SGHRS and YFSETQ. This CDR3 spans 16 amino acids. V dropped 4 bases and J dropped 5; count of bases not matched to a gene: 10. The CDR3 here is CASSRNTGTGGHEQYF. The CDR3 nucleotides are TGCGCCAGCAGCCGAAATACCGGGACAGGGGGCCACGAGCAGTACTTC.

This clone occurred once. V and J are TRBV7-9 and TRBJ1-2; 10 positions agree with TRBD1. This CDR3 comprises 15 residues. Germline lookup yields CDR1 SEHNR and CDR2 FQNEAQ (reference sequence). The V and J ends lost 5 bases and 4 bases, in that order; junction bases with no gene match: 7. The CDR3, as DNA: TGTGCCAGCAGCCGAGGACAGGGGGTTAGCTATGGCTACACCTTC. This codes for CASSRGQGVSYGYTF.

The chain employs TRBV5-6 and TRBJ1-1, with D maybe TRBD1 (5 bases). The CDR3 covers 16 residues. Germline assignment: CDR1 SGHDT and CDR2 YYEEEE. V was pared by 0 bases and J by 4 bases, with 16 bases between. CDR3: CASSLVGHLTGTEAFF. CDR3 in DNA: TGTGCCAGCAGCTTGGTAGGACACTTAACGGGCACTGAAGCTTTCTTT.

The genes are TRBV2 and TRBJ2-3, with 13 bases fitting TRBD2. This CDR3 spans 14 amino acids. V shed 4 bases and J 10 bases; nucleotides not matched to a gene: 5. CDR1 and CDR2 (germline): SNHLY, FYNNEI. CDR3 residues: CASSGSGTSGAQYF. CDR3 DNA: TGTGCCAGCAGTGGATCCGGGACTAGCGGGGCGCAGTATTTT.

This sequence joins TRBV7-3 and TRBJ2-5; no definite D call. Germline V gene data show CDR1 as SGHTA and CDR2 as FQGTGA. Trimming removed 3 bases at V and 1 base at J, with 9 bases between. The CDR3 loop spans 14 amino acids. For the CDR3, the DNA is TGTGCCAGCAGCTTCCCGCACATCCAAGAGACCCAGTACTTC. This codes for CASSFPHIQETQYF.

As to this clone: The junction shows a germline mismatch at one end, possibly a read error. V gene TRBV7-9 combines with J gene TRBJ2-7, with 11 bases identical to TRBD2. CDR1 is SEHNR, CDR2 FQNEAQ, per germline (reference sequence). The CDR3 is made up of 13 amino acids. The CDR3 spells CASTLGTSGEQYF. CDR3 bases: TGTGCCAGCACCTTAGGGACTAGCGGTGAGCAGTACTTC.

The genes are TRBV20-1 and TRBJ1-1; D gene uncertain. The CDR3 spans 12 residues. Trimming left V 3 bases short and J 1 base short, with 6 bases between. The V gene's germline CDR1 is DFQATT and CDR2 SNEGSKA (reference sequence). The CDR3 region is CSASPTNTEAFF. CDR3 sequence (DNA): TGCAGTGCTAGTCCTACGAACACTGAAGCTTTCTTT.

Comment on this clone: One end of the junction does not line up with germline, which may come from a read error. The rearrangement links TRBV7-9 to TRBJ1-1; unclear D gene. This CDR3 spans 12 amino acids. The germline V gene has CDR1 SEHNR and CDR2 FQNEAQ (reference sequence). CDR3 region: CASSLDFAEAFF. CDR3 DNA: TGTGCCAGCAGTTTAGACTTTGCTGAAGCTTTCTTT.

The rearrangement links TRBV27 to TRBJ2-3, with TRBD2 identical over 8 bases. CDR1 is MNHEY, CDR2 SMNVEV, per germline (reference sequence). The CDR3 consists of 15 residues. With V trimmed by 3 bases and J by 0 bases, 2 bases remained unmatched. As DNA, the CDR3 is TGTGCCAGCAGTTTCAGCGGGGGTAGCACAGATACGCAGTATTTT. Protein sequence: CASSFSGGSTDTQYF.

V and J are TRBV5-1 and TRBJ1-2, with 7 bases matching TRBD1. There are 15 residues in the CDR3. Germline V gene data show CDR1 as SGHRS and CDR2 as YFSETQ. The ends lost 3 bases at V and 6 bases at J; junction bases unmatched: 11. CDR3 bases: TGCGCCAGCAGCTCACAGGGGCCACTCATTCATGGCTACACCTTC. Its translation is CASSSQGPLIHGYTF.

This clone was recorded once. The V and J genes are TRBV15 and TRBJ2-6, with D possibly matching TRBD2 (5 bases). CDR3 length equals 16 residues. The V and J ends lost 5 bases and 5 bases respectively, with 16 bases between them. Germline assignment: CDR1 LNHNV and CDR2 YYDKDF (reference sequence). CDR3 amino acids: CATSDKLEGWANVLTF. The CDR3, as DNA: TGTGCCACCAGCGATAAATTAGAGGGCTGGGCCAACGTCCTGACTTTC.

The chain employs TRBV28 and TRBJ1-4; the match to TRBD1 covers 7 bases. V was clipped by 5 bases and J by 3 bases; unmatched bases: 6. The CDR3 is made up of 15 amino acids. Germline values: CDR1 MDHEN, CDR2 SYDVKM. CDR3 coding DNA: TGTGCCAGCAGTCAGACAGGGTCGCCTAATGAAAAACTGTTTTTT. Protein: CASSQTGSPNEKLFF.

The chain has TRBV5-8 and TRBJ1-1; D is possibly TRBD1 (5 bases). The CDR3 runs 14 residues. The germline V gene encodes CDR1 SGHTS and CDR2 YDEGEE. Trimming shortened V by 7 bases and J by 1 base, and 14 bases separated the two germline ends. CDR3 sequence reads: CASGLQGWNTEAFF. Written as DNA, the CDR3 is TGTGCCAGCGGCCTCCAGGGCTGGAACACTGAAGCTTTCTTT.

The chain uses TRBV7-2 and TRBJ1-4; tentatively, D is TRBD1 (5 bases). This CDR3 comprises 15 residues. V shed 0 bases and J shed 4 bases, with 9 bases lying between them. The V gene's germline CDR1 is SGHTA and CDR2 FQGNSA. CDR3 DNA sequence: TGTGCCAGCAGCTTAGCGGGGGGGAATAATGAAAAACTGTTTTTT. It is translated as CASSLAGGNNEKLFF.

The chain is built from TRBV11-2 and TRBJ1-6; the D gene is possibly TRBD1 (6 bases). V lost 5 bases, J lost 7 bases, and 15 bases lay in between. Germline CDR1 and CDR2: SGHAT and FQNNGV. This CDR3 has 15 residues. This CDR3 reads CASSQHGTQNSPLHF. In DNA, the CDR3 is TGTGCCAGCAGCCAACACGGGACACAGAATTCACCCCTCCACTTT. Together with reference TRBV11-2 and TRBJ1-6, the CDR3 gives the full variable domain: EAGVAQSPRYKIIEKRQSVAFWCNPISGHATLYWYQQILGQGPKLLIQFQNNGVVDDSQLPKDRFSAERLKGVDSTLKIQPAKLEDSAVYLCASSQHGTQNSPLHFGNGTRLTVT.

The chain carries TRBV5-6 and TRBJ2-3, with TRBD2 matching 8 bases. This CDR3 is 18 amino acids long. V dropped 0 bases and J dropped 6; count of bases not matched to a gene: 15. CDR1 and CDR2 from the germline V gene are SGHDT and YYEEEE. The CDR3 DNA reads as TGTGCCAGCAGCTTGGGCCCGACAGCCGTAGCGGGAAGGGATACGCAGTATTTT. It encodes CASSLGPTAVAGRDTQYF.

This clone was found once. V and J are TRBV11-2 and TRBJ2-2, with D tentatively TRBD2 (7 bases). The germline V gene has CDR1 SGHAT and CDR2 FQNNGV. There are 14 residues in the CDR3. Trimming removed 10 bases at V and 1 base at J, with 13 bases between. DNA of the CDR3: TGTGCCACCTCAGCGGGACAGAACACCGGGGAGCTGTTTTTT. Protein sequence: CATSAGQNTGELFF. Drawing the rest from reference TRBV11-2 and TRBJ2-2, the complete variable domain is EAGVAQSPRYKIIEKRQSVAFWCNPISGHATLYWYQQILGQGPKLLIQFQNNGVVDDSQLPKDRFSAERLKGVDSTLKIQPAKLEDSAVYLCATSAGQNTGELFFGEGSRLTVL.